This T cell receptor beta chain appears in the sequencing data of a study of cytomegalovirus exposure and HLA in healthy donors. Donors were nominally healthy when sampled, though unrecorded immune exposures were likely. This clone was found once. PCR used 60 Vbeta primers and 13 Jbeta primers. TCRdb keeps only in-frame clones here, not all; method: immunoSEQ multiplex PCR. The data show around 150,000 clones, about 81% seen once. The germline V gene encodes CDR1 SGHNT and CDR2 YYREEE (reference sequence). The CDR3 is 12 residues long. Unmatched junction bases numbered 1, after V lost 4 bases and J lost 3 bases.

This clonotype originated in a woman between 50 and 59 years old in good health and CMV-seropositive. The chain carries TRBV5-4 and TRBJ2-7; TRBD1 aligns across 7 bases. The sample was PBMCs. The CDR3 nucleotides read TGTGCCAGCAGCCGACAGGGCTACGAGCAGTACTTC. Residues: CASSRQGYEQYF.